One sample yielded the 32 T cell receptor beta chains listed below, sequenced in a study of siplizumab effects on memory and regulatory T cells. The method was immunoSEQ multiplex PCR; TCRdb's version includes in-frame clones alone and lacks a portion of them. Of under 95,000 clones listed, about 94% are singletons. Material: non-Treg CD4+ T cells sorted from blood. Receptor source: a human donor in good health.

The chain has TRBV27 and TRBJ1-2, with D tentatively TRBD1 (5 bases). Germline V gives CDR1 MNHEY, CDR2 SMNVEV (reference sequence). Deletions cut 3 bases from V and 1 base from J, with 12 bases between. CDR3 length: 15 residues. CDR3 loop: CASSFIPGHNYGYTF. The CDR3 DNA sequence: TGTGCCAGCAGTTTCATCCCCGGACATAACTATGGCTACACCTTC.

The CDR3 sequence: CARRTGVSPLHF. The CDR3 nucleotides read TGTGCCAGAAGGACAGGGGTTTCACCCCTCCACTTT. This rearrangement joins TRBV27 to TRBJ1-6; TRBD1 aligns across 9 bases. Germline trimming cut 9 bases from V and 9 bases from J; bases unmatched to any gene: 3. The CDR3 extends over 12 amino acids. Germline CDR1 MNHEY, CDR2 SMNVEV (reference sequence).

In its sample, this clone was seen once. The chain recombines TRBV6-5 with TRBJ2-7; D is uncertain. Germline assignment: CDR1 MNHEY and CDR2 SVGAGI. This CDR3 has 12 residues. Trimming shortened V by 10 bases and J by 6 bases, and 16 bases separated the two germline ends. The CDR3 coding sequence is TGTGCCACCCAAGGACCCCTAGGCGAGCAGTACTTC. Its protein product is CATQGPLGEQYF.

This chain joins TRBV7-3 and TRBJ2-1; D possibly corresponds to TRBD2 (5 bases). CDR1 and CDR2 from the germline V gene are SGHTA and FQGTGA. This CDR3 has 15 residues. V was clipped by 3 bases and J by 0 bases, with 9 bases between them. CDR3: CASSLSGLSYNEQFF. The CDR3, as DNA: TGTGCCAGCAGCTTGAGCGGCCTCTCCTACAATGAGCAGTTCTTC.

J is TRBJ1-1 and V is TRBV9; 7 bases map to TRBD1. The CDR3 is 15 residues long. Germline CDR1 SGDLS, CDR2 YYNGEE. V shed 3 bases, J shed 5 bases, and the junction held 10 bases outside the gene matches. CDR3 nucleotide sequence: TGTGCCAGCAGCGACTACAGGGGACGGGGAACTGAAGCTTTCTTT. It specifies CASSDYRGRGTEAFF.

The rearrangement links TRBV14 to TRBJ1-1, with a weak D call TRBD1 (6 bases). Germline V gene data show CDR1 as SGHDN and CDR2 as FVKESK. The CDR3 spans 12 residues. Trimming cost V 3 bases and J 10 bases, with 12 bases left between them. The CDR3, as DNA: TGTGCCAGCAGCCAGGGGACATTGGGAGCTTTCTTT. Protein sequence: CASSQGTLGAFF.

The chain has TRBV4-3 and TRBJ2-7, with 9 bases matching TRBD2. The germline V gene has CDR1 LGHNA and CDR2 YSLEER. The CDR3 is 18 amino acids. Losses at the gene ends were 1 base for V and 0 bases for J; bases not matched to a gene: 10. CDR3 coding DNA: TGCGCCAGCAGCCAAGTAGCGGCTAGCGGGGAGAGCTCCTACGAGCAGTACTTC. It translates to CASSQVAASGESSYEQYF.

The V gene is TRBV19, the J gene TRBJ1-1, with 7 bases identical to TRBD1. With 6 bases clipped from V and 1 base from J, the junction kept 5 bases outside the gene matches. The CDR3 totals 14 residues. Germline V lookup: CDR1 LNHDA, CDR2 SQIVND (reference sequence). CDR3 amino acids: CASSPTGSNTEAFF. The CDR3 coding sequence is TGTGCCAGTAGCCCGACAGGGTCGAACACTGAAGCTTTCTTT.

This chain uses TRBV30 with TRBJ1-6; D not certain. Between the trimmed V and J ends, which lost 0 bases and 4 bases, there was a span of 16 bases. The CDR3 covers 17 residues. From germline, CDR1 is GTSNPN and CDR2 SVGIG (reference sequence). The CDR3 spells CAWSVPRPSGYNSPLHF. The CDR3 region has the DNA TGTGCCTGGAGTGTACCCCGACCATCCGGTTATAATTCACCCCTCCACTTT.

The CDR3 spells CASSKRGGPTEAFF. Here the CDR3 DNA reads TGTGCCAGCAGCAAGAGGGGAGGGCCCACTGAAGCTTTCTTT. V is TRBV5-6 and J is TRBJ1-1; tentative D call: TRBD1 (5 bases). The CDR3 is 14 residues long. Germline loops: CDR1 SGHDT, CDR2 YYEEEE. Between the trimmed V and J ends, which lost 4 bases and 4 bases, there was a span of 14 bases.

A remark on this clone: Its ends do not fully match the called genes, so a read error is possible. The chain recombines TRBV7-3 with TRBJ1-2; D call uncertain. CDR3 length: 12 residues. The germline V gene encodes CDR1 SGHTA and CDR2 FQGTGA. The CDR3, as DNA: TGTGCCAGCAGCGCCTCTAAGGGTGGGCAGCACTTC. Protein sequence: CASSASKGGQHF.

This clone was seen once. The chain has TRBV7-9 and TRBJ1-2; D might be TRBD1 (5 bases). This CDR3 is 15 amino acids long. The V gene's germline CDR1 is SEHNR and CDR2 FQNEAQ (reference sequence). The V end lost 1 base, the J end lost 0 bases, and 9 bases lay between the germline ends. The CDR3: CASSLVAGANYGYTF. The CDR3 DNA is TGTGCCAGCAGCTTAGTTGCGGGGGCTAACTATGGCTACACCTTC.

CDR3 loop: CASSFDRGTYEQYF. CDR3 nucleotides: TGCGCCAGCAGCTTCGACAGGGGTACGTACGAGCAGTACTTC. V usage is TRBV5-1 and J usage is TRBJ2-7, with 8 bases fitting TRBD1. V shed 2 bases, J shed 4 bases, and the junction held 5 bases outside the gene matches. Per the germline V gene, CDR1 is SGHRS and CDR2 is YFSETQ. The CDR3 has 14 amino acids.

This chain joins TRBV18 and TRBJ2-7; D possibly corresponds to TRBD2 (6 bases). V was trimmed by 3 bases and J by 1 base, leaving 16 bases between them. This CDR3 spans 16 amino acids. Germline CDR1 and CDR2: KGHSH and LQKENI. The CDR3 sequence: CASSPHGGAQSYEQYF. CDR3 DNA sequence: TGTGCCAGCTCACCTCATGGAGGGGCACAATCCTACGAGCAGTACTTC.

The chain couples TRBV27 to TRBJ2-1, with 11 bases matching TRBD2. Germline-derived CDR1 and CDR2 are MNHEY and SMNVEV (reference sequence). This CDR3 spans 21 amino acids. V shed 0 bases, J shed 3 bases, and the junction held 16 bases outside the gene matches. CDR3 protein: CASSLSWGARASGRIYNEQFF. CDR3 DNA sequence: TGTGCCAGCAGTTTATCTTGGGGAGCGCGAGCTAGCGGGAGGATCTACAATGAGCAGTTCTTC.

V is TRBV7-6 and J is TRBJ1-4; perhaps TRBD1 as D (6 bases). The length of the CDR3 is 14 residues. Germline loops: CDR1 SGHVS, CDR2 FNYEAQ. The V and J ends lost 1 base and 6 bases respectively, with 9 bases between them. CDR3 coding DNA: TGTGCCAGCAGCTTAGGCCAGGGGTATGAAAAACTGTTTTTT. It translates to CASSLGQGYEKLFF.

The genes are TRBV7-8 and TRBJ2-7; TRBD2 might be the D (6 bases). Per germline, CDR1 SGHVS and CDR2 FQNEAQ. This CDR3 is built from 13 residues. V lost 5 bases and J lost 1, with 9 bases in between. For the CDR3, the DNA is TGTGCCAGCAGCGCCCGGGGGTCCTACGAGCAGTACTTC. Amino acid sequence: CASSARGSYEQYF.

The J gene is TRBJ2-2, the V gene TRBV10-2, with 12 bases fitting TRBD2. Trimming cost V 0 bases and J 3 bases; bases outside gene matches: 5. CDR1 WSHSY and CDR2 SAAADI come from the germline V gene. The CDR3 spans 18 residues. Here the CDR3 reads CASSESILAGGHTGELFF. The DNA for the CDR3 is TGCGCCAGCAGTGAGTCGATACTAGCGGGGGGCCACACCGGGGAGCTGTTTTTT.

This rearrangement joins TRBV19 to TRBJ2-7, with D perhaps TRBD2 (5 bases). Germline V gene sequence: CDR1 LNHDA, CDR2 SQIVND (reference sequence). V shed 5 bases and J shed 7 bases, with 9 bases lying between them. The CDR3 has 11 residues. The CDR3 here is CASSLGVEQYF. The CDR3 nucleotides are TGTGCCAGTAGTCTCGGGGTTGAGCAGTACTTC.

This clone was observed once. This chain links TRBV4-1 with TRBJ2-2; 8 bases line up with TRBD1. CDR3 length equals 15 residues. Germline V CDR1 and CDR2: MGHRA, YSYEKL. V was pared by 1 base and J by 5 bases, with 3 bases of the junction left unmatched. The CDR3 DNA reads as TGCGCCAGCAGCCAAGGCAGGGGGCGGACCGGGGAGCTGTTTTTT. Its translation is CASSQGRGRTGELFF.

The chain recombines TRBV30 with TRBJ1-4, with 7 bases fitting TRBD1. CDR3 length: 15 amino acids. V lost 3 bases, J lost 4 bases, and 8 bases stayed unmatched. Germline-derived CDR1 and CDR2 are GTSNPN and SVGIG (reference sequence). The CDR3 DNA reads TGTGCCTGGAGAAGTGGGACAGTCGGTAATGAAAAACTGTTTTTT. Its protein product is CAWRSGTVGNEKLFF. Using reference TRBV30 and TRBJ1-4 for the parts outside the CDR3, the full variable domain is SQTIHQWPATLVQPVGSPLSLECTVEGTSNPNLYWYRQAAGRGLQLLFYSVGIGQISSEVPQNLSASRPQDRQFILSSKKLLLSDSGFYLCAWRSGTVGNEKLFFGSGTQLSVL.

The V call is TRBV6-6, the J call TRBJ2-7; D call uncertain. From germline, CDR1 is MNHNY and CDR2 SVGAGI (reference sequence). The CDR3 spans 14 residues. V was pared by 6 bases and J by 1 base, with 13 bases between. DNA for the CDR3: TGTGCCAGCAGCTCCTTTGAAGGGTCCTACGAGCAGTACTTC. It specifies CASSSFEGSYEQYF.

The chain carries TRBV7-9 and TRBJ1-1; 7 bases are shared with TRBD1. Trimming cost V 5 bases and J 2 bases; bases outside gene matches: 8. CDR3 size: 15 residues. Per germline, CDR1 SEHNR and CDR2 FQNEAQ (reference sequence). DNA of the CDR3: TGTGCCAGCAGCCCCCTGGCAGGGGGAAACACTGAAGCTTTCTTT. As protein: CASSPLAGGNTEAFF.

The V call is TRBV19, the J call TRBJ1-2; tentative D call: TRBD1 (6 bases). V lost 7 bases, J lost 0 bases, and 15 bases lay in between. Looked up from germline, CDR1 is LNHDA and CDR2 is SQIVND (reference sequence). CDR3 length equals 15 residues. CDR3: CASTPESGANYGYTF. For the CDR3, the DNA is TGTGCCAGTACGCCCGAATCAGGGGCTAACTATGGCTACACCTTC.

This clone was counted a single time. The rearrangement uses TRBV6-4 and TRBJ2-1; 10 bases line up with TRBD2. V lost 2 bases, J lost 2 bases, and 0 bases stayed unmatched. Looked up from germline, CDR1 is MRHNA and CDR2 is SNTAGT. The CDR3 is made up of 15 amino acids. Here the CDR3 reads CASSDSGGAYNEQFF. DNA of the CDR3: TGTGCCAGCAGTGACAGCGGGGGGGCCTACAATGAGCAGTTCTTC.

V is TRBV19 and J is TRBJ2-2; D is undetermined. The CDR3 spans 15 residues. Trimming left V 6 bases short and J 2 bases short, with 13 bases between. The germline V gene encodes CDR1 LNHDA and CDR2 SQIVND (reference sequence). The CDR3 reads CASSLNSVNTGELFF. Written as DNA, the CDR3 is TGTGCCAGTAGCCTCAACTCAGTCAACACCGGGGAGCTGTTTTTT.

The chain carries TRBV11-3 and TRBJ2-5; TRBD1 agrees at 8 bases. Germline CDR1 is SGHNT and CDR2 is YENEEA. Trimming at V came to 5 bases and at J to 5 bases, leaving 7 bases not matched to a gene. This CDR3 comprises 14 residues. The CDR3 sequence: CASSGRQGWETQYF. In nucleotides, the CDR3 is TGTGCCAGCAGCGGACGACAGGGGTGGGAGACCCAGTACTTC.

The genes are TRBV6-5 and TRBJ2-2; 7 bases match TRBD1. This CDR3 is 15 amino acids long. With V trimmed by 2 bases and J by 4 bases, 4 bases remained unmatched. Germline CDR1 MNHEY, CDR2 SVGAGI. The CDR3 sequence is CASSYRGRGTGELFF. The CDR3 DNA reads TGTGCCAGCAGTTACAGGGGGCGCGGCACCGGGGAGCTGTTTTTT.

In its sample, this clone was seen a few times. V and J are TRBV7-2 and TRBJ1-1; unclear D gene. Trimming removed 2 bases from V and 3 bases from J, with 4 bases in between. The CDR3 is 12 amino acids. Germline V gene sequence: CDR1 SGHTA, CDR2 FQGNSA. In DNA, the CDR3 is TGTGCCAGCAGCTTACAAGACACTGAAGCTTTCTTT. Protein sequence: CASSLQDTEAFF. Together with reference TRBV7-2 and TRBJ1-1, the CDR3 gives the full variable domain: GAGVSQSPSNKVTEKGKDVELRCDPISGHTALYWYRQSLGQGLEFLIYFQGNSAPDKSGLPSDRFSAERTGGSVSTLTIQRTQQEDSAVYLCASSLQDTEAFFGQGTRLTVV.

The J gene is TRBJ2-1, the V gene TRBV6-1; D is ambiguous. This CDR3 contains 14 residues. CDR1 MNHNS and CDR2 SASEGT come from the germline V gene. The germline V and J ends were trimmed by 10 bases and 5 bases, with 18 bases remaining between them. The CDR3 DNA follows: TGTGCCACTTTACGCTCTAACTTGAACAATGAGCAGTTCTTC. Translation: CATLRSNLNNEQFF.

This chain connects TRBV15 to TRBJ2-1; 11 nucleotides line up with TRBD1. The CDR3 spans 15 residues. With V trimmed by 4 bases and J by 6 bases, 5 bases remained unmatched. The germline CDR1 and CDR2 sequences are LNHNV and YYDKDF (reference sequence). In DNA form, the CDR3 reads TGTGCCACCAGCATCCGGGACAGGGGGTCCAATGAGCAGTTCTTC. It codes for CATSIRDRGSNEQFF. Filled out from reference TRBV15 and TRBJ2-1, the complete variable domain reads DAMVIQNPRYQVTQFGKPVTLSCSQTLNHNVMYWYQQKSSQAPKLLFHYYDKDFNNEADTPDNFQSRRPNTSFCFLDIRSPGLGDTAMYLCATSIRDRGSNEQFFGPGTRLTVL.

The chain uses TRBV7-8 and TRBJ1-1; no definite D call. V lost 5 bases, J lost 6 bases, and 16 bases lay in between. Looked up from germline, CDR1 is SGHVS and CDR2 is FQNEAQ. The CDR3 runs to 14 residues. CDR3 bases: TGTGCCAGCAGCCCTCGTCTTGAACGGCCTGAAGCTTTCTTT. This gives the protein CASSPRLERPEAFF.